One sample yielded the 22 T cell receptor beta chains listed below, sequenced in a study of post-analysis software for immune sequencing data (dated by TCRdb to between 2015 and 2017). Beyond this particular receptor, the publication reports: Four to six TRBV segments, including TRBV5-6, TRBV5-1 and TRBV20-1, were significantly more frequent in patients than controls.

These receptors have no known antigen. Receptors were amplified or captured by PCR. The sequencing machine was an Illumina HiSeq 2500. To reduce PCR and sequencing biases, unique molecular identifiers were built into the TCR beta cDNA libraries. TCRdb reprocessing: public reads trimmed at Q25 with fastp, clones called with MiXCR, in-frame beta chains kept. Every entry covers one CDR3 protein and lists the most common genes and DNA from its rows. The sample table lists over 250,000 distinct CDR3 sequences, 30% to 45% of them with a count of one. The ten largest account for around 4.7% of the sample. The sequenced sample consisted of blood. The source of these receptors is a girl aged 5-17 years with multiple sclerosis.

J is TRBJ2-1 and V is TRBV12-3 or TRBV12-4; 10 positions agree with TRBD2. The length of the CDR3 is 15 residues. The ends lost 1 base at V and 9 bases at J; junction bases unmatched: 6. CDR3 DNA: TGTGCCAGCAGTTTAGTGCTAGCGGGGGAGGGTGAGCAGTTCTTC. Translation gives CASSLVLAGEGEQFF.

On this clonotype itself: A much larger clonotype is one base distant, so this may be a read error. The CDR3 DNA reads TGCGCCAGCAGCTTGGAAGGGAAGAACACTGAAGCTTTCTTT. Translation gives CASSLEGKNTEAFF. This chain links TRBV5-1 with TRBJ1-1; D not resolved. The germline V and J ends were trimmed by 0 bases and 1 base, with 7 bases remaining between them. From germline, CDR1 is SGHRS and CDR2 YFSETQ. This CDR3 has 14 residues.

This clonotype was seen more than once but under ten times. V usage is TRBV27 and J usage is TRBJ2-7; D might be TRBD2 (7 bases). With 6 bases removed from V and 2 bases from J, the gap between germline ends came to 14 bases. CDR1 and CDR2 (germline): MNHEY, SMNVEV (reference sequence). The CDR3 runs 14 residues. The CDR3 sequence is CASRGAGRAYEQYF. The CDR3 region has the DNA TGTGCCAGCAGGGGGGCAGGGAGGGCCTACGAGCAGTACTTC.

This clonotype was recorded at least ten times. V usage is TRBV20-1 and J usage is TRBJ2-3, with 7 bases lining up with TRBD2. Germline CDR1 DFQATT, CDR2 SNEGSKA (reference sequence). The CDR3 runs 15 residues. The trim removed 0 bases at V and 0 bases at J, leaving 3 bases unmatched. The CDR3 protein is CSARDFGGSTDTQYF. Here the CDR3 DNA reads TGCAGTGCTAGAGATTTCGGGGGGAGCACAGATACGCAGTATTTT.

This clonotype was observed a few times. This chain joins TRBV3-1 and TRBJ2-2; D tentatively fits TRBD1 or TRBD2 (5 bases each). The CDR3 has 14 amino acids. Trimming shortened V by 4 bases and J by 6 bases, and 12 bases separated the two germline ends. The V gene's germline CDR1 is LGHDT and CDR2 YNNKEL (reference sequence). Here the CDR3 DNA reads TGTGCCAGCAGCCTTCCAGGGAGAGCCGGGGAGCTGTTTTTT. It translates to CASSLPGRAGELFF.

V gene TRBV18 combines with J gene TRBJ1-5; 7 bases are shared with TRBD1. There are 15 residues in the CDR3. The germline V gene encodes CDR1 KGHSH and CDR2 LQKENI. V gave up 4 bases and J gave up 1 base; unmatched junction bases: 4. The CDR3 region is CASSLTGTSNQPQHF. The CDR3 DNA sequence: TGTGCCAGCTCACTGACAGGGACGAGCAATCAGCCCCAGCATTTT.

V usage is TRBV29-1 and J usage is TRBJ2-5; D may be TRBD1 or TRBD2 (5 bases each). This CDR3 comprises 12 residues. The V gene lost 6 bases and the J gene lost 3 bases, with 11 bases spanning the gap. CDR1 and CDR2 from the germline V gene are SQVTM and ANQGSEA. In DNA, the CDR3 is TGCAGCGTGCTAGGGACGGAAGAGACCCAGTACTTC. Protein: CSVLGTEETQYF. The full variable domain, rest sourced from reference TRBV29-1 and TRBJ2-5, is SAVISQKPSRDICQRGTSLTIQCQVDSQVTMMFWYRQQPGQSLTLIATANQGSEATYESGFVIDKFPISRPNLTFSTLTVSNMSPEDSSIYLCSVLGTEETQYFGPGTRLLVL.

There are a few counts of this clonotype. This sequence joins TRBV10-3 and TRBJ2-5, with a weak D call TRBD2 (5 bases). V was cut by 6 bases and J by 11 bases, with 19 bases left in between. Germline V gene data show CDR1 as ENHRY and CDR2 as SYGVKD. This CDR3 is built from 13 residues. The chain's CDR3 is CAIRRSGNNEQYF. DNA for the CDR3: TGTGCCATCAGGCGATCCGGGAACAATGAGCAGTACTTC.

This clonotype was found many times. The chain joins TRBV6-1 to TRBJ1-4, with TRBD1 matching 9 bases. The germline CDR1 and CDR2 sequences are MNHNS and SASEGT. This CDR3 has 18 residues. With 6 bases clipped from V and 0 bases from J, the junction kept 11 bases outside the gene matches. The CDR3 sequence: CASRITGTGPPTNEKLFF. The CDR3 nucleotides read TGTGCCAGCAGGATCACCGGGACAGGGCCACCAACTAATGAAAAACTGTTTTTT.

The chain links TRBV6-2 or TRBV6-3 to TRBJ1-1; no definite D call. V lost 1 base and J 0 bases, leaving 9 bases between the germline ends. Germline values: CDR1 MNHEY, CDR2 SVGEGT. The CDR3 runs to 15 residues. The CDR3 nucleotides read TGTGCCAGCAGTTACTATAGCAGTTTGAACACTGAAGCTTTCTTT. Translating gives CASSYYSSLNTEAFF.

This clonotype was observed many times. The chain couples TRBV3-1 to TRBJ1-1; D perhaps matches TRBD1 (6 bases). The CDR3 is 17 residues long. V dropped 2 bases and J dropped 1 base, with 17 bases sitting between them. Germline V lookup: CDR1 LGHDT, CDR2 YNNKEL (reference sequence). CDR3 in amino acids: CASSQTIGGFGNTEAFF. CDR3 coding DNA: TGTGCCAGCAGCCAAACTATAGGGGGGTTTGGGAACACTGAAGCTTTCTTT.

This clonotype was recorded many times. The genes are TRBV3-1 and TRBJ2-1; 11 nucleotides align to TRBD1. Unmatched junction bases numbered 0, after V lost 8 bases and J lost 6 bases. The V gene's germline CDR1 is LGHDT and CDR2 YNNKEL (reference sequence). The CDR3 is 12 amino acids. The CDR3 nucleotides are TGTGCCAGCGGGACAGGGGGCAATGAGCAGTTCTTC. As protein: CASGTGGNEQFF.

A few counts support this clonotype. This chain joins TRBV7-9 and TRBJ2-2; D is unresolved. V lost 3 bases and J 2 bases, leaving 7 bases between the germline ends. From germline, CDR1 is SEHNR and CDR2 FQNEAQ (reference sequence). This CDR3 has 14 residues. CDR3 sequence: CASSFPGNTGELFF. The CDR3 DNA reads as TGTGCCAGCAGCTTTCCAGGAAACACCGGGGAGCTGTTTTTT.

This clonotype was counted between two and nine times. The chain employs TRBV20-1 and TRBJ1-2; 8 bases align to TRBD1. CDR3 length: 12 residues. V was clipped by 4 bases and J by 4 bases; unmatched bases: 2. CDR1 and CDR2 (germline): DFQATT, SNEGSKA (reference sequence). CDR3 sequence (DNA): TGCAGTGCTACAGGGGGCAGCTATGGCTACACCTTC. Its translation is CSATGGSYGYTF.

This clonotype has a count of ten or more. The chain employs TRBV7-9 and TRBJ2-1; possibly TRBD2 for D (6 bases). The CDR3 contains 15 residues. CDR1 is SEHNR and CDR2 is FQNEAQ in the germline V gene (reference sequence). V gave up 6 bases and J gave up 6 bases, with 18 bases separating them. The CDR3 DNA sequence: TGTGCCAGCAGTCTAGCGTGGGCGGGACCCAATGAGCAGTTCTTC. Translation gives CASSLAWAGPNEQFF.

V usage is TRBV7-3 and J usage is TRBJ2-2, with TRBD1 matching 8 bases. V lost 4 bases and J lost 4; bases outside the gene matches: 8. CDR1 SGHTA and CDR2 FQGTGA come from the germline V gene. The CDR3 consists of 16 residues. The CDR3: CASSSRRDRTTGELFF. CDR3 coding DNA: TGTGCCAGCAGCTCCCGCCGGGACAGGACCACCGGGGAGCTGTTTTTT.

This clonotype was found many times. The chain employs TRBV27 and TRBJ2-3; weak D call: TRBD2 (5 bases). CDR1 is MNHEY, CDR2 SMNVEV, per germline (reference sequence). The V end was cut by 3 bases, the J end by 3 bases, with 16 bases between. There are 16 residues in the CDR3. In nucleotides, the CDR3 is TGTGCCAGCAGTTTGGATTTTAGGAGAGGGACAGATACGCAGTATTTT. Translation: CASSLDFRRGTDTQYF.

CDR3 protein: CASSQERAGVIGTDTQYF. CDR3 nucleotide sequence: TGTGCCAGCAGCCAAGAAAGAGCGGGAGTCATTGGGACAGATACGCAGTATTTT. J is TRBJ2-3 and V is TRBV3-1; 8 bases agree with TRBD2. V shed 0 bases, J shed 3 bases, and the junction held 11 bases outside the gene matches. Germline CDR1 LGHDT, CDR2 YNNKEL (reference sequence). The CDR3 length is 18 residues.

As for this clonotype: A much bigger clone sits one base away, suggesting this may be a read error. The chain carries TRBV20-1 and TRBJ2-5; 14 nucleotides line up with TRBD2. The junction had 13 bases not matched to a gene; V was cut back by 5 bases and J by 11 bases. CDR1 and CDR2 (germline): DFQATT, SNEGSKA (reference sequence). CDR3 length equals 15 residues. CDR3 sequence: CSAPRLAGGLNEQYF. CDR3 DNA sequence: TGCAGTGCTCCCAGACTAGCGGGGGGGCTTAATGAGCAGTACTTC.

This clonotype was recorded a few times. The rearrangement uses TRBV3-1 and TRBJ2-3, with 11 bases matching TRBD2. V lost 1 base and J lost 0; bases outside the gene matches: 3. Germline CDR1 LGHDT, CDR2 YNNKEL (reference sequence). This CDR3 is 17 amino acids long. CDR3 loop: CASSQVASGRSTDTQYF. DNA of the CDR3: TGTGCCAGCAGCCAAGTGGCTAGCGGGAGGAGCACAGATACGCAGTATTTT.

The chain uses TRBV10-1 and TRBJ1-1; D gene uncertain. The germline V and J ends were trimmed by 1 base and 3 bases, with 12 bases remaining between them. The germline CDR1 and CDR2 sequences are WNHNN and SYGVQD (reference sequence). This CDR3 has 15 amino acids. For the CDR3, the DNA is TGCGCCAGCAGTGAGTTCCTTAGTAAAGACACTGAAGCTTTCTTT. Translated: CASSEFLSKDTEAFF.

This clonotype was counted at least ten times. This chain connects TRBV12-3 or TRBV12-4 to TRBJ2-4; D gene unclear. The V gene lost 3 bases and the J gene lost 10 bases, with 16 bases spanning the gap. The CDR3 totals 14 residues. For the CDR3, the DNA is TGTGCCAGCAGTTTTAAGGCCCGCAAAGGGATTCAGTACTTC. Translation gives CASSFKARKGIQYF.